This T cell receptor (beta chain) was profiled in a study of identical twins (dated by TCRdb to about 2016). Notes on the research overall: To test whether fetal clonotypes persist, the study used deep sequencing on TCR alpha and beta repertoires from monozygotic twins, unrelated adults of various ages, and cord blood. To rule out contamination, the twin experiments were replicated at different times with different library preparation protocols.

Library prep was done by 5' RACE. TCRdb records Illumina HiSeq 2000 as the sequencer. Template switching added a universal primer binding site, and the final cDNA carried a unique molecular identifier that allowed TCR cDNA molecules to be counted accurately. Specific primers in the conserved constant-segment region were used to synthesize first-strand cDNA for the TCR alpha and beta chains. Each cDNA library was double barcoded, with a SMART-Mk sample barcode plus Illumina barcodes, to control for contamination. TruSeq adapter sequences, together with Illumina sample barcodes, were added in two successive PCR steps. TCR alpha and beta cDNA libraries were sequenced on the Illumina HiSeq platform with custom primers. Regarding the original processing steps: Raw reads were processed with MiGEC to extract unique molecular identifiers, and MiXCR was used to determine CDR3 positions. Recombination models were inferred per individual with the repgenHMM and IGoR tools using an EM algorithm. Shared clonotype analysis was performed with the tcR package in R, normalizing sharing by the product of cloneset sizes. Out-of-frame nonproductive sequences were analyzed to study raw recombination free of thymic and clonal selection effects. TCRdb redid the processing of the public reads, applying fastp at Q25 and MiXCR, and retained in-frame beta chains. Every CDR3 protein is listed once, alongside the most common genes and DNA of its rows. These V and J calls derive from TCRdb rather than the authors' analysis. This sample holds 1.5 million or so distinct CDR3 sequences; 32% were observed only once. Together, the top ten hold 0.25% to 0.3% of the sample.

Inclusive of the bounding cysteine and phenylalanine, the CDR3 is 16 residues long. The read is trimmed to its CDR3 DNA, 48 bases read in frame from base 1. V was cut back by 0 bases and J by 5 bases, leaving a gap of 19 bases between them. CDR1 and CDR2 were assigned from the germline V gene (reference sequence) as GTSNPN and SVGIG. With respect to this clonotype: Its binding antigen is unknown. Per-base quality was not reported, and no clone a single base away is much larger than it.

General conclusions and limits of the study: Abundant cord blood beta clonotypes had fewer insertions, young adult naive repertoires showed a similar but weaker trend, and memory repertoires showed no such trend. Recombination models systematically underestimated out-of-frame TCR alpha sharing in monozygotic twins but agreed with sharing between unrelated individuals. A weaker excess of twin sharing was found in beta out-of-frame sequences because the signal-to-noise ratio was lowered by fewer shared sequences. Because the same donors could not be followed over many years, conclusions were based on cross-sectional statistical analysis. Compared with coincidental sharing between unrelated individuals, an excess of low generation-probability sequences was observed among out-of-frame TCR alpha sequences shared between twins. Zero-insertion analyses could be partly confounded by invariant T cells such as MAIT and iNKT, though diverse VJ usage argued against such confounding for most clonotypes.

Every donor in the study was a healthy Caucasian. Sequenced material: cord blood. This receptor was taken from a newborn girl in good health. The V and J genes are TRBV30 and TRBJ1-1, with a weak D call of TRBD1 (6 bases match). Here is the DNA: TGTGCCTGGAGTGTATTTAGTTCAGGGGCGCGAACTGAAGCTTTCTTT. Its product reads: CAWSVFSSGARTEAFF.